The 9 T cell receptor beta chains presented below share a single source sample, sequenced in a study of blood T cell repertoires in COVID-19. Produced via immunoSEQ multiplex PCR; TCRdb's table is partial and in-frame only. The sample includes over 45,000 clones, approximately 81% of them seen just once. The sample comprised peripheral blood. Receptor source: an elderly woman with active or convalescent COVID-19.

This clone was detected only a few times. The chain couples TRBV19 to TRBJ1-5; a weak D match, TRBD1 (5 bases). The CDR3 has 15 amino acids. Germline V gene sequence: CDR1 LNHDA, CDR2 SQIVND (reference sequence). V was trimmed by 3 bases and J by 2 bases, leaving 11 bases between them. CDR3 sequence (DNA): TGTGCCAGTAGTATTGAAGGCAGGGGCAATCAGCCCCAGCATTTT. The encoded protein is CASSIEGRGNQPQHF.

This sequence joins TRBV6-5 and TRBJ1-5; tentatively, D is TRBD1 (6 bases). Germline CDR1 is MNHEY and CDR2 is SVGAGI. CDR3 length equals 16 residues. V lost 4 bases and J lost 0, with 13 bases in between. The CDR3 nucleotides read TGTGCCAGCAGTTCCGGACAGTCCAATAGCAATCAGCCCCAGCATTTT. Amino acid sequence: CASSSGQSNSNQPQHF.

The chain combines TRBV7-3 with TRBJ2-1; 7 nucleotides match TRBD1. The V gene end was trimmed by 3 bases and the J gene end by 6 bases; junction bases not matched to a gene: 11. Germline CDR1 reads SGHTA; CDR2 reads FQGTGA. The CDR3 consists of 16 residues. CDR3 in amino acids: CASSLSRDREGNEQFF. The CDR3 DNA is TGTGCCAGCAGCTTGAGCCGGGACAGAGAAGGCAATGAGCAGTTCTTC.

The chain has TRBV12-3 or TRBV12-4 and TRBJ2-3, with D uncertain. V was trimmed by 1 base and J by 2 bases, leaving 4 bases between them. The CDR3 spans 13 residues. CDR3 protein: CASSLGDTDTQYF. CDR3 coding DNA: TGTGCCAGCAGTTTAGGAGACACAGATACGCAGTATTTT.

This chain links TRBV6-2 or TRBV6-3 with TRBJ1-5; D unclear. V gave up 4 bases and J gave up 2 bases, with 12 bases separating them. Germline lookup yields CDR1 MNHEY and CDR2 SVGEGT. The CDR3 sequence is 15 residues long. DNA of the CDR3: TGTGCCAGCAGTTTTATCCCTGCGGGCAATCAGCCCCAGCATTTT. It encodes CASSFIPAGNQPQHF.

The genes are TRBV6-2 or TRBV6-3 and TRBJ2-1, with TRBD1 as a possible D gene (7 bases). This CDR3 is 13 amino acids long. Trimming pared 4 bases from V and 10 bases from J, leaving 14 bases between. In germline, CDR1 is MNHEY, CDR2 SVGEGT. The CDR3 sequence is CASSSGQAGEQFF. Written as DNA, the CDR3 is TGTGCCAGCAGTTCCGGACAGGCGGGAGAGCAGTTCTTC.

V is TRBV5-1 and J is TRBJ1-4; tentatively, D is TRBD1 (6 bases). This CDR3 spans 14 amino acids. The germline V gene encodes CDR1 SGHRS and CDR2 YFSETQ. Deletions cut 4 bases from V and 4 bases from J, with 11 bases between. The CDR3 loop is CASSPDRVNEKLFF. The CDR3 nucleotides are TGCGCCAGCAGCCCGGACAGAGTTAATGAAAAACTGTTTTTT.

This chain joins TRBV7-2 and TRBJ1-2; D uncertain. The CDR3 spans 15 residues. CDR1 SGHTA and CDR2 FQGNSA come from the germline V gene. The V and J ends lost 5 bases and 0 bases respectively, with 13 bases between them. The CDR3 DNA reads TGTGCCAGCAGCCAAGGTTGGGCCGCTAACTATGGCTACACCTTC. It codes for CASSQGWAANYGYTF.

This clone was seen a few times. The chain couples TRBV7-8 to TRBJ2-5; tentative D call: TRBD2 (5 bases). From germline, CDR1 is SGHVS and CDR2 FQNEAQ. Between the trimmed V and J ends, which lost 8 bases and 5 bases, there was a span of 24 bases. This CDR3 is 16 amino acids long. The CDR3 region is CASSAQRVLVRETQYF. DNA of the CDR3: TGTGCCAGCTCTGCACAGAGGGTCTTGGTGAGGGAGACCCAGTACTTC. The full variable domain, completed using reference TRBV7-8 and TRBJ2-5, is GAGVSQSPRYKVAKRGQDVALRCDPISGHVSLFWYQQALGQGPEFLTYFQNEAQLDKSGLPSDRFFAERPEGSVSTLKIQRTQQEDSAVYLCASSAQRVLVRETQYFGPGTRLLVL.